This T cell receptor beta chain comes out of a study of T cell repertoires in cytomegalovirus infection. Study information: Both CMV infection and a matching HLA type were indicated by public TCR beta signatures. Study-wide findings and caveats: Predominance within the ex vivo response was attributable to HLA-C-restricted CMV-specific TCR beta clonotypes. CMV carriers with the relevant HLA were identified by cumulative public TCR beta family frequency.

TCRdb re-derived calls from the reads in MiXCR, one entry per CDR3 protein. The repertoire has roughly 180,000 distinct CDR3 sequences, 28% of them found once; the top ten carry about 31%. This clonotype was seen only a few times. Its specificity is not known. The TCR sequence derives from a human donor in good health (CMV status not recorded). Some clones in this sample may be carry-over from other donors' samples. Sequenced: PBMCs.

The CDR3 protein is CAISESAGTSGQYNEQFF. The CDR3, as DNA: TGTGCCATCAGTGAGTCGGCCGGGACTAGCGGGCAGTACAATGAGCAGTTCTTC. This chain joins TRBV10-3 and TRBJ2-1, with TRBD2 matching over 12 bases. The CDR3 has 18 amino acids. The germline gives CDR1 ENHRY, CDR2 SYGVKD. V was pared by 0 bases and J by 4 bases, with 7 bases of the junction left unmatched.